At least ten counts were recorded for the clone carrying this TCR beta chain. This sample was included in a study of blood T cell repertoires in COVID-19. Participants came from fewer than 25 US areas, aged roughly 18 to 90 years. Participant-given clinical history determined each cohort assignment. Produced via immunoSEQ multiplex PCR; TCRdb's table is partial and in-frame only. Of 250,000 to 350,000 clones detected, 90% appear once; the ten largest clones hold 1.7%. The germline V and J ends were trimmed by 5 bases and 5 bases, with 16 bases remaining between them. Germline V gene lookup returns CDR1 GTSNPN and CDR2 SVGIG (reference sequence). CDR3 length equals 14 residues.

The sequence came from a woman between 18 and 30 years old with acute COVID-19. The chain has TRBV30 and TRBJ1-5, with TRBD1 as a possible D gene (6 bases). Sequencing was carried out using PBMCs or T cells enriched from blood (not recorded which). The CDR3: CAWGRGEEHQPQHF. DNA for the CDR3: TGTGCCTGGGGCAGGGGAGAAGAGCATCAGCCCCAGCATTTT.